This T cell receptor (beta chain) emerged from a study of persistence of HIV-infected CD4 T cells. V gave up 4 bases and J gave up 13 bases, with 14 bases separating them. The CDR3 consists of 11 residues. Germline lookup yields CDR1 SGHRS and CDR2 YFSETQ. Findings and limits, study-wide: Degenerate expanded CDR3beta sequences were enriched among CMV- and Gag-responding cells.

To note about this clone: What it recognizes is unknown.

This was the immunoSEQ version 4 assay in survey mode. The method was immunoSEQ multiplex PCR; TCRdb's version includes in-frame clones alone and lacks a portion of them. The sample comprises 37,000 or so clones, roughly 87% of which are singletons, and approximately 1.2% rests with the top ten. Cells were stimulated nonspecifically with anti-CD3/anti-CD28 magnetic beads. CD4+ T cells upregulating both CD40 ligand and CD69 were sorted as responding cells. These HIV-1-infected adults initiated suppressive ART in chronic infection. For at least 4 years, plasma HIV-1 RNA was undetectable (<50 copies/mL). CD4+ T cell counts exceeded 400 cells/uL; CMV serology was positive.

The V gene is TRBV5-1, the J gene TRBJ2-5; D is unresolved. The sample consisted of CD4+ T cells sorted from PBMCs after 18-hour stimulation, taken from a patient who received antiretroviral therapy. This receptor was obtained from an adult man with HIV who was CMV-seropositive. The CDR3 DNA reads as TGCGCCAGCAGCCTGGATCATCTGAGGTACTTC. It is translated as CASSLDHLRYF.